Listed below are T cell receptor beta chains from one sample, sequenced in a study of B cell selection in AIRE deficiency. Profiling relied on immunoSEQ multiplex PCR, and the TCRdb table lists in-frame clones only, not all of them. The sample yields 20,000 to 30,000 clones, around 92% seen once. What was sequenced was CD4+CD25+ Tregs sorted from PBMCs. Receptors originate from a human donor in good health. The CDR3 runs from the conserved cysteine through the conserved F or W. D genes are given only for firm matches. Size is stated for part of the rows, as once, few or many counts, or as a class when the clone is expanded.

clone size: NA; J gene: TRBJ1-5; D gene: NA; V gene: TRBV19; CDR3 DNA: TGTGCCAGTAGTAGTCCCGGGACTCCACGACATTTT; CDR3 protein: CASSSPGTPRHF
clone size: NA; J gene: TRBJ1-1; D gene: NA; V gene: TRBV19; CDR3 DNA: TGTGCCAGTAGCCGAATCCCGGGACGGATGAACACTGAAGCTTTCTTT; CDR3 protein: CASSRIPGRMNTEAFF
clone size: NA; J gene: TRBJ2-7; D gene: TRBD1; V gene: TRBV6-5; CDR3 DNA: TGTGCCAGCAGACCCGGGACAGGGGGCTACGAGCAGTACTTC; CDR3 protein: CASRPGTGGYEQYF
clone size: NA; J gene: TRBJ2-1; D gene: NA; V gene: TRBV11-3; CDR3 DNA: TGTGCCAGCAGCTTAGGTCGGGGGCGAACCTACAATGAGCAGTTCTTC; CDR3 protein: CASSLGRGRTYNEQFF
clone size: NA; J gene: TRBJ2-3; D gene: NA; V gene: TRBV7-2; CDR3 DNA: TGTGCCAGCAGCCCCTATGGGGGGAGAACAGATACGCAGTATTTT; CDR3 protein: CASSPYGGRTDTQYF
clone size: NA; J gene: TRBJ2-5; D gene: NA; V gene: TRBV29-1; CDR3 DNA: TGCAGCGTTGTGCCGGGACAACAAAAGGAGACCCAGTACTTC; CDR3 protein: CSVVPGQQKETQYF
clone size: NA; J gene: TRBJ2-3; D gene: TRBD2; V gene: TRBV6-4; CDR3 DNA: TGTGCCAGCAGTGACTCGTTGGGACTAGCAACAGATACGCAGTATTTT; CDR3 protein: CASSDSLGLATDTQYF
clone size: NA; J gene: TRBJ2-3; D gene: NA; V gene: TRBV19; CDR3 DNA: TGTGCCAGTAGTATAGATTCAGTGGCTCAGAACACAGATACGCAGTATTTT; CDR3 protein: CASSIDSVAQNTDTQYF
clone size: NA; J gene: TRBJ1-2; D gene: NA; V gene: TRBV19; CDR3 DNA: TGTGCCAGTAGGCAACAGGGCGCGTCTTATGGCTACACCTTC; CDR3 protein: CASRQQGASYGYTF
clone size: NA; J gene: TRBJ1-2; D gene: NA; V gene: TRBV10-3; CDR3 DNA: TGTGCCACCCAGGGGCAAGGAGGCTACACCTTC; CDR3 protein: CATQGQGGYTF
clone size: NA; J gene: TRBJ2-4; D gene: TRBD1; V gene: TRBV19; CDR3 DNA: TGTGCCAGTAGTACCCCGGGACAGGGGGCCGGCGGGATTCAGTACTTC; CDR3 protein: CASSTPGQGAGGIQYF
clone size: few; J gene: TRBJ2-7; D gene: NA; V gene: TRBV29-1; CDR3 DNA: TGCAGCGTTCCGGGGATTAACGAGCAGTACTTC; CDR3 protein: CSVPGINEQYF
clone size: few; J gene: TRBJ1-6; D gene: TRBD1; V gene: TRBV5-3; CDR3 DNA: TGTGCCAGAAGCGATAAGACAGGGTCCAATTCACCCCTCCACTTT; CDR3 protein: CARSDKTGSNSPLHF
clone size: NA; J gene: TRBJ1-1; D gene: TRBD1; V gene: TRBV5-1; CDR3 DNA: TGCGCCAGCAGGGCCGGGACAGGGGGCACTGAAGCTTTCTTT; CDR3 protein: CASRAGTGGTEAFF
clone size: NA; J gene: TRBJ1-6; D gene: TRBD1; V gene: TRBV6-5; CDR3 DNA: TGTGCCAGCAGGGACTACAGGGGGTTAGATTCACCCCTCCACTTT; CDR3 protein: CASRDYRGLDSPLHF